The present TCR beta chain was sequenced within a study of T cell responses to AZD1222 COVID-19 vaccine. Analysis merged second doses at about 4 or about 12 weeks. Clones were sequenced by immunoSEQ multiplex PCR, and TCRdb holds only the in-frame ones, with some missing. The table has 120,000 to 150,000 clones, around 84% seen once. This clone has only a few counts. V lost 0 bases and J lost 3; bases outside the gene matches: 8. Germline loops: CDR1 LGHNA, CDR2 YNFKEQ. The CDR3 runs to 18 residues. The rearrangement links TRBV4-2 to TRBJ2-1, with 10 bases fitting TRBD2. The sequence came from an adult who received the AZD1222 COVID-19 vaccine. The sequencing used peripheral blood, collected 28 days after the second AZD1222 dose. CDR3 DNA: TGTGCCAGCAGCCAAGAAAGTGGTAGCGGGGGGTTCTACAATGAGCAGTTCTTC. Its protein is CASSQESGSGGFYNEQFF.